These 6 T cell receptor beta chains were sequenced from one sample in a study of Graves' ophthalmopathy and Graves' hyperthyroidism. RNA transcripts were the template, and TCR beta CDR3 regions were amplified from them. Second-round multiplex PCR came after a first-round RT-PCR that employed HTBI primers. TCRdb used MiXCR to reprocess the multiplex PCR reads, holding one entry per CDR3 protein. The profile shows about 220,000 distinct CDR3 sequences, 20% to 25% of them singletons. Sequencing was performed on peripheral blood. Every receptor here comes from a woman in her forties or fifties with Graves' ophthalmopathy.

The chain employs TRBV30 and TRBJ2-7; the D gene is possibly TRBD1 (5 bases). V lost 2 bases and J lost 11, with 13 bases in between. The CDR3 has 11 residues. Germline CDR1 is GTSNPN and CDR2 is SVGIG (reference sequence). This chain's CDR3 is CAWSTGATEYF. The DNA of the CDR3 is TGTGCCTGGAGTACAGGCGCGACGGAGTACTTC.

CDR3 amino acids: CRNDSNQPQHF. Written as DNA, the CDR3 is TGCAGAAACGACAGTAATCAGCCCCAGCATTTT. V gene TRBV20-1 combines with J gene TRBJ1-5; TRBD1 might be the D (5 bases). This CDR3 has 11 residues. Looked up from germline, CDR1 is DFQATT and CDR2 is SNEGSKA (reference sequence).

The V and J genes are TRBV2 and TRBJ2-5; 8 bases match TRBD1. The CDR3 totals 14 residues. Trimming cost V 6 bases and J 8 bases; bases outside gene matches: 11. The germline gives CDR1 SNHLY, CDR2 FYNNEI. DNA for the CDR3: TGTGCCAGCAGGTCAACCGGGACAGGACGCACCCAGTACTTC. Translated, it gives CASRSTGTGRTQYF.

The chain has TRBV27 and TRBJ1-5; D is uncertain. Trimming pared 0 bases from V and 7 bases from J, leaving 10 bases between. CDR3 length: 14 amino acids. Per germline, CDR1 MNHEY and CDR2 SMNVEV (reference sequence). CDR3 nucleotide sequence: TGTGCCAGCAGTTTATCGATTCGGTGGCAGCCCCAGCATTTT. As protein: CASSLSIRWQPQHF.

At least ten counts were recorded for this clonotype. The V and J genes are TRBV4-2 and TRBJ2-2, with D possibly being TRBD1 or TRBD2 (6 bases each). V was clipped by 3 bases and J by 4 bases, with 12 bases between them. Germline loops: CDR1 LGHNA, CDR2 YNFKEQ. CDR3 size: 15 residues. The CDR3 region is CASSQGGQVTGELFF. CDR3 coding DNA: TGTGCCAGCAGCCAGGGGGGACAAGTCACCGGGGAGCTGTTTTTT.

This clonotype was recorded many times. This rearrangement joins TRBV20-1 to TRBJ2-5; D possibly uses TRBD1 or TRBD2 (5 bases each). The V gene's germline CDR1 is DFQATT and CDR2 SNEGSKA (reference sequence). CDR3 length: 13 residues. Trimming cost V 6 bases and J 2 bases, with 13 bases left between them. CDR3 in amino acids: CSANPGRQETQYF. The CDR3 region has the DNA TGCAGTGCAAACCCGGGACGTCAAGAGACCCAGTACTTC.